This record covers a single TCR beta chain. The data originate from a study of blood T cell repertoires in COVID-19. Germline CDR1 reads SGHTA; CDR2 reads FQGTGA. V was pared by 1 base and J by 4 bases, with 18 bases between. This CDR3 comprises 17 residues. Profiling relied on immunoSEQ multiplex PCR, and the TCRdb table lists in-frame clones only, not all of them. The repertoire includes roughly 140,000 clones, 80% to 90% of them detected once, and around 7.2% sits in the top ten. The sequenced sample was peripheral blood. The rearrangement joins TRBV7-3 to TRBJ2-3, with D possibly TRBD2 on 6 matching bases. The clonotype comes from a woman aged 45-65 years in a cohort sampled during active or convalescent COVID-19. CDR3 sequence: CASSLMPRQSGPDTQYF. The CDR3 nucleotides read TGTGCCAGCAGCTTAATGCCCCGACAAAGCGGGCCAGATACGCAGTATTTT.